This T cell receptor (beta chain) was sequenced during a study of cytomegalovirus exposure and HLA in healthy donors. On the study more broadly: The approximately 710 first-cohort repertoires and the 95 to 150 validation repertoires shared the same platform, a later analysis reported. Study-wide results and limits: Reportedly, cytomegalovirus status was diagnosed with high sensitivity and specificity.

TCRdb's copy holds only in-frame clones and misses some; the assay was immunoSEQ multiplex PCR. The sample carries hundreds of thousands of clones, about 90% recorded once. A word on this clone: Its antigen is still unknown.

This CDR3 has 12 amino acids. The V end lost 4 bases, the J end lost 4 bases, and 10 bases lay between the germline ends. The germline V gene has CDR1 SQVTM and CDR2 ANQGSEA. Separate from the approximately 670-subject first cohort, the roughly 120-subject validation cohort was the one that the donors belonged to. The TCR sequence derives from a man younger than 30 in good health and CMV-seropositive. The chain links TRBV29-1 to TRBJ1-1; D is unclear. Specimen: PBMCs. This CDR3 reads CSVVAGSTEAFF. The CDR3 bases are TGCAGCGTTGTCGCGGGGAGCACTGAAGCTTTCTTT.